Shown below are 19 T cell receptor beta chains from a single sample sequenced in a study of T cells in localized non-small cell lung cancer (dated by TCRdb to about 2020). Library preparation employed the immunoSEQ multiplex PCR assay. The source is immuneACCESS, and TCRdb retained only in-frame sequences with V and J called. Part of the clones is not carried over; for the studies checked, unresolved V genes explain less than half of this, and the remainder is unexplained. The sample table shows approximately 860 clones, and around 21% are seen once. The ten largest clones take up approximately 20% of the sample. The input for sequencing was normal lung tissue next to the tumor, taken before any cancer treatment. The origin of the receptors is a man aged 35-75 years with stage III lung adenocarcinoma.

The gene calls are TRBV11-3 and TRBJ2-2; TRBD2 agrees at 9 bases. The V and J ends lost 4 bases and 2 bases, in that order; junction bases with no gene match: 2. Germline V gives CDR1 SGHNT, CDR2 YENEEA. This CDR3 has 15 amino acids. The CDR3 spells CASSSGTSNTGELFF. The CDR3, as DNA: TGTGCCAGCAGCTCCGGGACTAGCAACACCGGGGAGCTGTTTTTT.

This clone qualifies as medium-sized (0.01 to 0.1%). The chain uses TRBV6-8 and TRBJ2-1; D is tentatively TRBD1 or TRBD2 (5 bases each). The V gene lost 6 bases and the J gene lost 15 bases, with 21 bases spanning the gap. The CDR3 length is 13 residues. CDR1 is MNHGY and CDR2 is SAAAGT in the germline V gene. The CDR3 bases are TGTGCCAGCAGGATAGGGACCGCCCACGGGGCGTTCTTC. It encodes CASRIGTAHGAFF.

This clone has a handful of counts. V usage is TRBV11-3 and J usage is TRBJ2-1; a possible D gene is TRBD2 (6 bases). This CDR3 has 15 amino acids. CDR1 and CDR2 from the germline V gene are SGHNT and YENEEA. The ends were cut back, 1 base at V and 5 bases at J, with 12 bases in the middle. The CDR3 region has the DNA TGTGCCAGCAGCTTAGGGCTAGCGACCCACAATGAGCAGTTCTTC. It yields the protein CASSLGLATHNEQFF.

This clone was counted a few times. The chain is built from TRBV30 and TRBJ2-7, with 9 bases fitting TRBD1. Germline loops: CDR1 GTSNPN, CDR2 SVGIG (reference sequence). The CDR3 consists of 15 residues. Trimming at V came to 2 bases and at J to 5 bases, leaving 10 bases not matched to a gene. As DNA, the CDR3 is TGTGCCTGGAGTTTCCGGGACAGGGTTAGGAACGAGCAGTACTTC. Its protein is CAWSFRDRVRNEQYF.

By sample share, this clone is large. V gene TRBV11-3 combines with J gene TRBJ2-3; 12 bases align to TRBD2. The CDR3 contains 16 residues. Unmatched junction bases numbered 7, after V lost 5 bases and J lost 4 bases. Germline CDR1 SGHNT, CDR2 YENEEA. CDR3 bases: TGTGCCAGCAGCCGCTCAGGACTAGCGGGGTCAGATACGCAGTATTTT. This gives the protein CASSRSGLAGSDTQYF.

The J gene is TRBJ2-3, the V gene TRBV19, with D perhaps TRBD1 or TRBD2 (5 bases each). This CDR3 region has 13 residues. Germline V gene lookup returns CDR1 LNHDA and CDR2 SQIVND (reference sequence). V lost 6 bases and J 5 bases, leaving 12 bases between the germline ends. CDR3 DNA: TGTGCCAGTAGAGCAGGGAGTCAAGATACGCAGTATTTT. This gives the protein CASRAGSQDTQYF.

This rearrangement joins TRBV11-3 to TRBJ1-1, with D perhaps matching TRBD1 (6 bases). The CDR3 runs to 14 residues. Germline-derived CDR1 and CDR2 are SGHNT and YENEEA. The V end lost 4 bases, the J end lost 3 bases, and 12 bases lay between the germline ends. CDR3 sequence (DNA): TGTGCCAGCAGCTACGACAGGTATCACACTGAAGCTTTCTTT. It specifies CASSYDRYHTEAFF.

This clone was seen a few times. The chain joins TRBV11-3 to TRBJ1-3; tentative D call: TRBD1 (5 bases). V was cut by 3 bases and J by 2 bases, with 11 bases left in between. This CDR3 is 15 amino acids long. Germline CDR1 reads SGHNT; CDR2 reads YENEEA. CDR3 sequence: CASSLAGPPGNTIYF. In nucleotides, the CDR3 is TGTGCCAGCAGCTTGGCGGGGCCTCCTGGAAACACCATATATTTT.

Within the sample, this clone is large. The V and J genes are TRBV9 and TRBJ1-1, with D tentatively TRBD1 (5 bases). This CDR3 is 13 amino acids long. V was clipped by 4 bases and J by 2 bases, with 9 bases between them. Per the germline V gene, CDR1 is SGDLS and CDR2 is YYNGEE. The CDR3 is CASSLQGNTEAFF. In nucleotides, the CDR3 is TGTGCCAGCAGCCTTCAGGGAAACACTGAAGCTTTCTTT. The whole variable domain, filled in from reference TRBV9 and TRBJ1-1, reads DSGVTQTPKHLITATGQRVTLRCSPRSGDLSVYWYQQSLDQGLQFLIQYYNGEERAKGNILERFSAQQFPDLHSELNLSSLELGDSALYFCASSLQGNTEAFFGQGTRLTVV.

This clone was detected a few times. The chain uses TRBV6-8 and TRBJ2-5, with 16 bases lining up with TRBD2. The CDR3 is made up of 16 amino acids. J was trimmed by 5 bases and V by 2 bases; bases with no gene match: 2. Germline CDR1 and CDR2: MNHGY and SAAAGT. CDR3 sequence: CASSYGTSGGAETQYF. DNA for the CDR3: TGTGCCAGCAGTTACGGGACTAGCGGGGGGGCGGAGACCCAGTACTTC.

This clone was observed a few times. CDR3 sequence (DNA): TGTGCCAGCAGTTGGTCTAGCGGGGGCACGGGGGAGCAGTTCTTC. This codes for CASSWSSGGTGEQFF. The chain uses TRBV11-3 and TRBJ2-1, with 10 bases fitting TRBD2. The CDR3 is 15 residues long. The V gene end was trimmed by 6 bases and the J gene end by 10 bases; junction bases not matched to a gene: 12. Germline V lookup: CDR1 SGHNT, CDR2 YENEEA.

In DNA form, the CDR3 reads TGTGCCTGTAGACTAGCGGGGGGAGGTACGCAGTATTTT. Translation: CACRLAGGGTQYF. This rearrangement joins TRBV30 to TRBJ2-3; the match to TRBD2 covers 13 bases. Trimming removed 6 bases from V and 8 bases from J; junction bases left unmatched: 5. The germline CDR1 and CDR2 sequences are GTSNPN and SVGIG (reference sequence). The CDR3 contains 13 residues.

J is TRBJ2-3 and V is TRBV29-1; unclear D gene. This CDR3 has 14 amino acids. V was cut by 7 bases and J by 3 bases, with 17 bases left in between. Germline V CDR1 and CDR2: SQVTM, ANQGSEA. CDR3 DNA: TGCAGCGCTGTTCTGCCCGACGGTACAGATACGCAGTATTTT. Amino acids: CSAVLPDGTDTQYF.

This chain links TRBV9 with TRBJ2-7; 8 bases line up with TRBD1. The junction had 12 bases not matched to a gene; V was cut back by 2 bases and J by 5 bases. The CDR3 is 16 residues long. Looked up from germline, CDR1 is SGDLS and CDR2 is YYNGEE. CDR3 in DNA: TGTGCCAGCAGCGTTGGGGGGACAGGAATAAATAACGAGCAGTACTTC. This gives the protein CASSVGGTGINNEQYF.

CDR3 protein: CASSRSPTNSPLHF. CDR3 DNA: TGTGCCAGCAGCCGCAGTCCGACCAATTCACCCCTCCACTTT. V is TRBV11-3 and J is TRBJ1-6, with D hard to call. CDR3 size: 14 residues. V lost 5 bases and J lost 7, with 12 bases in between. CDR1 is SGHNT and CDR2 is YENEEA in the germline V gene. The full variable domain, its missing parts supplied by reference TRBV11-3 and TRBJ1-6, is EAGVVQSPRYKIIEKKQPVAFWCNPISGHNTLYWYLQNLGQGPELLIRYENEEAVDDSQLPKDRFSAERLKGVDSTLKIQPAELGDSAVYLCASSRSPTNSPLHFGNGTRLTVT.

The chain has TRBV15 and TRBJ2-5; 10 nucleotides match TRBD2. V shed 5 bases, J shed 5 bases, and the junction held 11 bases outside the gene matches. Germline V gene sequence: CDR1 LNHNV, CDR2 YYDKDF (reference sequence). This CDR3 has 16 amino acids. The CDR3 region has the DNA TGTGCCACCAGCGGGCGAGCGGGGGGGCTCTGGGAGACCCAGTACTTC. This codes for CATSGRAGGLWETQYF.

The genes are TRBV19 and TRBJ1-2; no reliable D call. Trimming took 5 bases from V and 5 from J, leaving 15 bases between them. CDR1 LNHDA and CDR2 SQIVND come from the germline V gene (reference sequence). The CDR3 contains 14 residues. The CDR3 protein is CASSVPKSQYGYTF. The CDR3 coding sequence is TGTGCCAGTAGTGTCCCCAAGTCGCAGTATGGCTACACCTTC.

This clone was picked up a small number of times. The rearrangement links TRBV19 to TRBJ1-1; D unclear. Germline CDR1 and CDR2: LNHDA and SQIVND (reference sequence). V lost 4 bases and J lost 1, with 16 bases in between. The CDR3 loop spans 16 amino acids. The chain's CDR3 is CASSTIGRVQNTEAFF. CDR3 DNA: TGTGCCAGTAGTACAATCGGGAGGGTCCAGAACACTGAAGCTTTCTTT.

Sample share makes this clone hyperexpanded (1% or more). The chain couples TRBV6-8 to TRBJ2-2; the match to TRBD2 covers 10 bases. There are 16 residues in the CDR3. Germline assignment: CDR1 MNHGY and CDR2 SAAAGT. V shed 5 bases, J shed 3 bases, and the junction held 6 bases outside the gene matches. CDR3 region: CASSSVAGGDTGELFF. As DNA, the CDR3 is TGTGCCAGCAGTAGCGTAGCGGGGGGAGACACCGGGGAGCTGTTTTTT.